These T cell receptor beta chains were read from a single sample in a study of blood T cells in healthy people across ages. A single record per CDR3 protein comes from TCRdb applying MiXCR to the 5' RACE reads. The sample lists about 1.6 million distinct CDR3 sequences; about 31% were seen once. Sequenced material: blood. These receptors all come from a woman younger than 45 in good health. CDR3s include the opening cysteine and the closing phenylalanine or tryptophan. The D gene is left open where the match is weak. Some rows have no size entry. The others give once, few or many, or a class for an expanded clone.

size	V	D	J	CDR3	DNA
-	TRBV3-1	-	TRBJ1-1	CASSQLIGSNTEAFF	TGTGCCAGCAGCCAACTTATAGGGTCGAACACTGAAGCTTTCTTT
-	TRBV6-2/TRBV6-3	TRBD2	TRBJ2-7	CASSYSQAGVYEQYF	TGTGCCAGCAGTTACTCTCAAGCGGGGGTCTACGAGCAGTACTTC
-	TRBV28	-	TRBJ1-5	CASSLPLTLGGQPQHF	TGTGCCAGCAGTTTACCGCTGACACTAGGGGGTCAGCCCCAGCATTTT
-	TRBV6-1	-	TRBJ2-7	CASSENPGPVEQYF	TGTGCCAGCAGTGAAAACCCGGGGCCCGTCGAGCAGTACTTC
-	TRBV12-3/TRBV12-4	TRBD1	TRBJ1-6	CASSFGDSPSSYNSPLHF	TGTGCCAGCAGTTTTGGGGACAGCCCAAGCTCCTATAATTCACCCCTCCACTTT
-	TRBV20-1	TRBD2	TRBJ2-5	CSVQTGGPKEQYF	TGCAGTGTCCAGACGGGAGGGCCTAAAGAGCAGTACTTC
-	TRBV10-3	TRBD1	TRBJ2-7	CAIRDVGTAIYEQYF	TGTGCCATCAGGGACGTGGGGACAGCCATTTACGAGCAGTACTTC
-	TRBV28	TRBD2	TRBJ2-2	CASSSSGRNTGELFF	TGTGCCAGCAGTTCCAGCGGGAGGAACACCGGGGAGCTGTTTTTT
-	TRBV12-3/TRBV12-4	TRBD2	TRBJ2-1	CASSFSSGRGFEQFF	TGTGCCAGCAGTTTTTCTAGCGGGAGGGGGTTTGAGCAGTTCTTC
many	TRBV4-1	TRBD2	TRBJ2-5	CASSQDGLAGQETQYF	TGCGCCAGCAGCCAAGATGGACTAGCGGGACAAGAGACCCAGTACTTC
-	TRBV20-1	TRBD2	TRBJ2-7	CSAPGGSLYEQYF	TGCAGTGCCCCGGGGGGGTCCCTTTACGAGCAGTACTTC
many	TRBV5-1	-	TRBJ1-1	CASSPELLRGTEAFF	TGCGCCAGCAGCCCAGAACTACTAAGGGGCACTGAAGCTTTCTTT
-	TRBV11-2	-	TRBJ2-1	CASTQTGSPYNEQFF	TGTGCCAGCACCCAAACCGGGTCCCCCTACAATGAGCAGTTCTTC
few	TRBV20-1	TRBD1	TRBJ1-5	CSAPGQGGNQPQHF	TGCAGTGCCCCGGGACAGGGAGGGAATCAGCCCCAGCATTTT
-	TRBV20-1	-	TRBJ2-1	CSARVARSNEQFF	TGCAGTGCTAGAGTGGCTAGATCCAATGAGCAGTTCTTC
few	TRBV5-1	-	TRBJ1-4	CASSSDGTNEKLFF	TGCGCCAGCAGCTCGGACGGAACTAATGAAAAACTGTTTTTT
few	TRBV4-1	-	TRBJ2-1	CASSQVLPPEIGDEQFF	TGCGCCAGCAGCCAAGTACTCCCTCCCGAGATCGGCGATGAGCAGTTCTTC
-	TRBV29-1	-	TRBJ1-3	CSVGLGSGNTIYF	TGCAGCGTCGGGCTGGGCTCTGGAAACACCATATATTTT
-	TRBV20-1	TRBD1	TRBJ1-2	CSARATTGAHPVGYTF	TGCAGTGCTAGAGCAACAACAGGGGCCCACCCGGTAGGCTACACCTTC
few	TRBV20-1	TRBD2	TRBJ2-1	CSARGAGGQYNEQFF	TGCAGTGCTAGAGGTGCGGGGGGGCAGTACAATGAGCAGTTCTTC
-	TRBV6-1	-	TRBJ1-1	CASERGHTEAFF	TGTGCCAGCGAGAGGGGACACACTGAAGCTTTCTTT
few	TRBV27	TRBD2	TRBJ2-1	CASSSPSGRDEQFF	TGTGCCAGCAGTTCCCCTAGCGGGAGAGATGAGCAGTTCTTC
few	TRBV27	TRBD1	TRBJ2-5	CASSPLGPGQGQETQYF	TGTGCCAGCAGTCCCCTCGGCCCGGGACAGGGCCAAGAGACCCAGTACTTC
once	TRBV4-1	-	TRBJ1-4	CASSQWRNEKLFF	TGCGCCAGCAGCCAATGGCGGAATGAAAAACTGTTTTTT
-	TRBV5-6	TRBD1	TRBJ1-2	CASSSGDDRGYGYTF	TGTGCCAGCAGCTCGGGAGATGACAGGGGCTATGGCTACACCTTC
few	TRBV4-1	-	TRBJ2-1	CASSHTTLGTGPDGGNEQFF	TGCGCCAGCAGCCACACCACGTTAGGGACAGGTCCCGACGGGGGGAATGAGCAGTTCTTC
few	TRBV20-1	-	TRBJ2-3	CSARAPGAARADTQYF	TGCAGTGCTAGGGCCCCGGGAGCGGCGAGGGCAGATACGCAGTATTTT
-	TRBV4-1	TRBD2	TRBJ2-1	CASSQETPGLAFYNEQFF	TGCGCCAGTAGCCAAGAGACTCCGGGACTAGCGTTCTACAATGAGCAGTTCTTC
few	TRBV7-7	-	TRBJ2-4	CASSRGTNNGAKNIQYF	TGTGCCAGCAGCCGTGGGACGAACAACGGAGCCAAAAACATTCAGTACTTC